This T cell receptor (beta chain) was captured in a study of blood T cell repertoires in COVID-19. Background on the study: Specimens from acute and convalescent COVID-19 originated in the United States, Italy and Spain. PBMCs, B-cell-depleted T cells, or T cells were the source of the cDNA or gDNA that made up the material.

Source study methods: Reference gene primer amplification gave nucleated cell count estimates. Profiled with immunoSEQ multiplex PCR; TCRdb holds only in-frame clones, not every one. The V and J calls and clone size were taken over from that table, and D and trimming were inferred from the DNA. Of 150,000 to 200,000 clones listed, roughly 89% were seen once; the top ten hold approximately 0.62%. V lost 5 bases, J lost 4 bases, and 7 bases stayed unmatched. The CDR3 is 16 amino acids. Germline CDR1 and CDR2: SGHTA and FQGNSA. This sequence joins TRBV7-2 and TRBJ2-3; the match to TRBD1 covers 12 bases. This clonotype was sampled from a man aged 50-59 years with acute or convalescent COVID-19. The source material was peripheral blood. CDR3 loop: CASSLRDRGRADTQYF. The DNA for the CDR3 is TGTGCCAGCAGCCTCCGGGACAGGGGGCGTGCAGATACGCAGTATTTT.